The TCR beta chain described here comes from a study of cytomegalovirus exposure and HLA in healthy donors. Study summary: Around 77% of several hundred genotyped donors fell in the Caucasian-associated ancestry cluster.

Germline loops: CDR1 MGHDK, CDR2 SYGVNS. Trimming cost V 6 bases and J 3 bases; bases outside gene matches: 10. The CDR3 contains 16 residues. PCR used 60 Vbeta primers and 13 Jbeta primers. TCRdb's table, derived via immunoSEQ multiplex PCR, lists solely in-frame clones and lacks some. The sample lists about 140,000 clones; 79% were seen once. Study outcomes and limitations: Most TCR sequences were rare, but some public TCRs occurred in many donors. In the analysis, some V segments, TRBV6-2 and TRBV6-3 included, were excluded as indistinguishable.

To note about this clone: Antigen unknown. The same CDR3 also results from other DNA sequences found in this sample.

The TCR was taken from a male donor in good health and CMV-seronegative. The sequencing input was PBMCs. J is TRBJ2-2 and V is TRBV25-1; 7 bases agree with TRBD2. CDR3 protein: CASSDELRGDTGELFF. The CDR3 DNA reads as TGTGCCAGCAGCGATGAACTCCGGGGGGACACCGGGGAGCTGTTTTTT.